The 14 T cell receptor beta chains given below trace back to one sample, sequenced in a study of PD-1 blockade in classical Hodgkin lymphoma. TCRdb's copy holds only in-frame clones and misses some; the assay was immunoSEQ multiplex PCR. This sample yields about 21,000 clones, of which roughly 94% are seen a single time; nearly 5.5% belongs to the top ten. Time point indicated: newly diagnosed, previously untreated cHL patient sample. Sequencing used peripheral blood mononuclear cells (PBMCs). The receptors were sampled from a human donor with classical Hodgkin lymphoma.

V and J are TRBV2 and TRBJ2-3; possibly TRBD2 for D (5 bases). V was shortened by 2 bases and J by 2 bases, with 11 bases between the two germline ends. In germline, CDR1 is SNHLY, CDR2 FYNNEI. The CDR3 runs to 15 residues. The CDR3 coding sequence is TGTGCCAGCAGTGAAAGGTCTAGCTTCACAGATACGCAGTATTTT. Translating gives CASSERSSFTDTQYF.

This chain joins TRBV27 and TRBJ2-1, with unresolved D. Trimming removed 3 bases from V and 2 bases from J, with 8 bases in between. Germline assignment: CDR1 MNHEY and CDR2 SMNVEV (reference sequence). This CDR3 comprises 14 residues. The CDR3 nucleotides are TGTGCCAGCAGTTTCATTCAACCCTACAATGAGCAGTTCTTC. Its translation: CASSFIQPYNEQFF.

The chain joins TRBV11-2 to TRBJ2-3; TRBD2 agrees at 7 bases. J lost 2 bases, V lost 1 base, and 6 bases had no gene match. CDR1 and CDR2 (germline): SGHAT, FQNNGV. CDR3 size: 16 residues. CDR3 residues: CASSLGASGNTDTQYF. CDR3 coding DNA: TGTGCCAGCAGCTTAGGGGCTAGCGGAAACACAGATACGCAGTATTTT.

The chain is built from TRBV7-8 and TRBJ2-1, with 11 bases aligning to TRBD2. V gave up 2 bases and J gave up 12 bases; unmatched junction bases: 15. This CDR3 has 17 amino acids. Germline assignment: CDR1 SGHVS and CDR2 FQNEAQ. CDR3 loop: CASSLKVAGTSGIGQFF. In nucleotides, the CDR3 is TGTGCCAGCAGCTTAAAAGTGGCCGGGACTAGCGGTATTGGGCAGTTCTTC.

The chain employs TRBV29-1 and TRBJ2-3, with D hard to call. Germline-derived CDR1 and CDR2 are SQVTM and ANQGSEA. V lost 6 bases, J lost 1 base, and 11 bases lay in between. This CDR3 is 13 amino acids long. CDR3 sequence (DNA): TGCAGCGTAGTACCCCTAGGCACAGATACGCAGTATTTT. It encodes CSVVPLGTDTQYF.

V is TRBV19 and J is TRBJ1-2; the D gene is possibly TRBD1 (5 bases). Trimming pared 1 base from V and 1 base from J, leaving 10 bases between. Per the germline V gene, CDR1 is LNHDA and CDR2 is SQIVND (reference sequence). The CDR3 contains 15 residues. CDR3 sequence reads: CASSIGQRRNYGYTF. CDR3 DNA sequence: TGTGCCAGTAGTATAGGACAGCGACGTAACTATGGCTACACCTTC. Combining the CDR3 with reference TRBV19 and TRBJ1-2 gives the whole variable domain DGGITQSPKYLFRKEGQNVTLSCEQNLNHDAMYWYRQDPGQGLRLIYYSQIVNDFQKGDIAEGYSVSREKKESFPLTVTSAQKNPTAFYLCASSIGQRRNYGYTFGSGTRLTVV.

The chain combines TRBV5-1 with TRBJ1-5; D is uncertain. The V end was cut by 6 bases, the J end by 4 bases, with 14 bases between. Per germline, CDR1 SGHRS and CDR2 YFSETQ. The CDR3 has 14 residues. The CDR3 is CASKKDFTNQPQHF. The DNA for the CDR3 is TGCGCCAGCAAGAAGGACTTTACTAATCAGCCCCAGCATTTT.

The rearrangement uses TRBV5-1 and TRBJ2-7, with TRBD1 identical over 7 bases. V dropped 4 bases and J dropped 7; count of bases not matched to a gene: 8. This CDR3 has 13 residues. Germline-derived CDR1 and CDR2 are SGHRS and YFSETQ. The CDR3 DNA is TGCGCCAGCAGCCCGTGGACAGGTTGGGAGCAGTACTTC. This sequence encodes CASSPWTGWEQYF.

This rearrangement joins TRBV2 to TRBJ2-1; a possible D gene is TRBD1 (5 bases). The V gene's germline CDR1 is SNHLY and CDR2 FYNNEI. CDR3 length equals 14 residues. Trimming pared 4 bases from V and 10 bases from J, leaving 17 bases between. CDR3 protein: CASSARSRAGEQFF. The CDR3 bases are TGTGCCAGCAGTGCTCGGTCCAGGGCTGGGGAGCAGTTCTTC.

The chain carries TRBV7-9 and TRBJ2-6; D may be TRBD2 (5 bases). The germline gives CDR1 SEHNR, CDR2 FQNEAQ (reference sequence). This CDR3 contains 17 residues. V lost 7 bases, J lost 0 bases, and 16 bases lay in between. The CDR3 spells CASTDTRGGSGANVLTF. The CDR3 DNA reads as TGTGCCAGCACCGACACCCGAGGAGGCTCTGGGGCCAACGTCCTGACTTTC. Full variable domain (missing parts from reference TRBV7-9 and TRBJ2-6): DTGVSQNPRHKITKRGQNVTFRCDPISEHNRLYWYRQTLGQGPEFLTYFQNEAQLEKSRLLSDRFSAERPKGSFSTLEIQRTEQGDSAMYLCASTDTRGGSGANVLTFGAGSRLTVL.

The CDR3 is CAISRTGQETQYF. In nucleotides, the CDR3 is TGTGCCATCAGCCGGACAGGGCAAGAGACCCAGTACTTC. This chain links TRBV10-3 with TRBJ2-5; 8 bases map to TRBD1. The CDR3 runs to 13 residues. Per the germline V gene, CDR1 is ENHRY and CDR2 is SYGVKD. Trimming cost V 6 bases and J 2 bases; bases outside gene matches: 2.

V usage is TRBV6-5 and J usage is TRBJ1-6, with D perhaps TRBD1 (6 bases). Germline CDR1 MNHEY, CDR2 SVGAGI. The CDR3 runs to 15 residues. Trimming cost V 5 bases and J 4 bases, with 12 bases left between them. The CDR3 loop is CASSPAGQYNSPLHF. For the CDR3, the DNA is TGTGCCAGCAGTCCCGCGGGACAATATAATTCACCCCTCCACTTT.

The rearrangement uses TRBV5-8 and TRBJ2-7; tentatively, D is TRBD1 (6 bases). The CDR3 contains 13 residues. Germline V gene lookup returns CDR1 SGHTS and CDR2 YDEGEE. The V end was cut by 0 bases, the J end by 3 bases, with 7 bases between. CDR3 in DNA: TGTGCCAGCAGCTTGGACAGGGTCTACGAGCAGTACTTC. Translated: CASSLDRVYEQYF. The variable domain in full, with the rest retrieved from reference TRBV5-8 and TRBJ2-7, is EAGVTQSPTHLIKTRGQQATLRCSPISGHTSVYWYQQALGLGLQFLLWYDEGEERNRGNFPPRFSGRQFPNYSSELNVNALELEDSALYLCASSLDRVYEQYFGPGTRLTVT.

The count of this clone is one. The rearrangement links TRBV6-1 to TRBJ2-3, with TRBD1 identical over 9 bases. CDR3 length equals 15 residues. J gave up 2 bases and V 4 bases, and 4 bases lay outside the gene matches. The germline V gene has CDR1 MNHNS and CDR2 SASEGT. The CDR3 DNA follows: TGTGCCAGCAGTGGGAACAGGGGGCACACAGATACGCAGTATTTT. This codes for CASSGNRGHTDTQYF.